This T cell receptor beta chain originates from a study of early stage breast cancer tumors. Background on the study: Most invasive tumors, about 80% of the 16, were ER+/PR+/HER2-. Around 10-fold was the mean read coverage per sample.

Generated by immunoSEQ multiplex PCR, the TCRdb table keeps only in-frame clones and is missing some. The sample has about 5,100 clones, roughly 60% seen once. Study outcomes and limitations: Tumor and normal breast were distinguished via blood comparison in most of the 16 patients. Functional markers like CD4, CD8 and FOXP3 were missed in bulk sequencing.

The germline V and J ends were trimmed by 8 bases and 2 bases, with 17 bases remaining between them. The CDR3 loop spans 14 amino acids. A remark on this clone: No antigen is known for it.

The sequenced sample was breast tumor tissue. V usage is TRBV5-3 and J usage is TRBJ2-7; either TRBD1 or TRBD2 may supply D (5 bases each). TRBV5-3 is an ORF for which the function is uncertain. This receptor was taken from a person in their fifties or sixties with breast cancer. CDR3: CASMPEVGAYEQYF. The CDR3 DNA is TGTGCCAGCATGCCCGAGGTGGGGGCCTACGAGCAGTACTTC.